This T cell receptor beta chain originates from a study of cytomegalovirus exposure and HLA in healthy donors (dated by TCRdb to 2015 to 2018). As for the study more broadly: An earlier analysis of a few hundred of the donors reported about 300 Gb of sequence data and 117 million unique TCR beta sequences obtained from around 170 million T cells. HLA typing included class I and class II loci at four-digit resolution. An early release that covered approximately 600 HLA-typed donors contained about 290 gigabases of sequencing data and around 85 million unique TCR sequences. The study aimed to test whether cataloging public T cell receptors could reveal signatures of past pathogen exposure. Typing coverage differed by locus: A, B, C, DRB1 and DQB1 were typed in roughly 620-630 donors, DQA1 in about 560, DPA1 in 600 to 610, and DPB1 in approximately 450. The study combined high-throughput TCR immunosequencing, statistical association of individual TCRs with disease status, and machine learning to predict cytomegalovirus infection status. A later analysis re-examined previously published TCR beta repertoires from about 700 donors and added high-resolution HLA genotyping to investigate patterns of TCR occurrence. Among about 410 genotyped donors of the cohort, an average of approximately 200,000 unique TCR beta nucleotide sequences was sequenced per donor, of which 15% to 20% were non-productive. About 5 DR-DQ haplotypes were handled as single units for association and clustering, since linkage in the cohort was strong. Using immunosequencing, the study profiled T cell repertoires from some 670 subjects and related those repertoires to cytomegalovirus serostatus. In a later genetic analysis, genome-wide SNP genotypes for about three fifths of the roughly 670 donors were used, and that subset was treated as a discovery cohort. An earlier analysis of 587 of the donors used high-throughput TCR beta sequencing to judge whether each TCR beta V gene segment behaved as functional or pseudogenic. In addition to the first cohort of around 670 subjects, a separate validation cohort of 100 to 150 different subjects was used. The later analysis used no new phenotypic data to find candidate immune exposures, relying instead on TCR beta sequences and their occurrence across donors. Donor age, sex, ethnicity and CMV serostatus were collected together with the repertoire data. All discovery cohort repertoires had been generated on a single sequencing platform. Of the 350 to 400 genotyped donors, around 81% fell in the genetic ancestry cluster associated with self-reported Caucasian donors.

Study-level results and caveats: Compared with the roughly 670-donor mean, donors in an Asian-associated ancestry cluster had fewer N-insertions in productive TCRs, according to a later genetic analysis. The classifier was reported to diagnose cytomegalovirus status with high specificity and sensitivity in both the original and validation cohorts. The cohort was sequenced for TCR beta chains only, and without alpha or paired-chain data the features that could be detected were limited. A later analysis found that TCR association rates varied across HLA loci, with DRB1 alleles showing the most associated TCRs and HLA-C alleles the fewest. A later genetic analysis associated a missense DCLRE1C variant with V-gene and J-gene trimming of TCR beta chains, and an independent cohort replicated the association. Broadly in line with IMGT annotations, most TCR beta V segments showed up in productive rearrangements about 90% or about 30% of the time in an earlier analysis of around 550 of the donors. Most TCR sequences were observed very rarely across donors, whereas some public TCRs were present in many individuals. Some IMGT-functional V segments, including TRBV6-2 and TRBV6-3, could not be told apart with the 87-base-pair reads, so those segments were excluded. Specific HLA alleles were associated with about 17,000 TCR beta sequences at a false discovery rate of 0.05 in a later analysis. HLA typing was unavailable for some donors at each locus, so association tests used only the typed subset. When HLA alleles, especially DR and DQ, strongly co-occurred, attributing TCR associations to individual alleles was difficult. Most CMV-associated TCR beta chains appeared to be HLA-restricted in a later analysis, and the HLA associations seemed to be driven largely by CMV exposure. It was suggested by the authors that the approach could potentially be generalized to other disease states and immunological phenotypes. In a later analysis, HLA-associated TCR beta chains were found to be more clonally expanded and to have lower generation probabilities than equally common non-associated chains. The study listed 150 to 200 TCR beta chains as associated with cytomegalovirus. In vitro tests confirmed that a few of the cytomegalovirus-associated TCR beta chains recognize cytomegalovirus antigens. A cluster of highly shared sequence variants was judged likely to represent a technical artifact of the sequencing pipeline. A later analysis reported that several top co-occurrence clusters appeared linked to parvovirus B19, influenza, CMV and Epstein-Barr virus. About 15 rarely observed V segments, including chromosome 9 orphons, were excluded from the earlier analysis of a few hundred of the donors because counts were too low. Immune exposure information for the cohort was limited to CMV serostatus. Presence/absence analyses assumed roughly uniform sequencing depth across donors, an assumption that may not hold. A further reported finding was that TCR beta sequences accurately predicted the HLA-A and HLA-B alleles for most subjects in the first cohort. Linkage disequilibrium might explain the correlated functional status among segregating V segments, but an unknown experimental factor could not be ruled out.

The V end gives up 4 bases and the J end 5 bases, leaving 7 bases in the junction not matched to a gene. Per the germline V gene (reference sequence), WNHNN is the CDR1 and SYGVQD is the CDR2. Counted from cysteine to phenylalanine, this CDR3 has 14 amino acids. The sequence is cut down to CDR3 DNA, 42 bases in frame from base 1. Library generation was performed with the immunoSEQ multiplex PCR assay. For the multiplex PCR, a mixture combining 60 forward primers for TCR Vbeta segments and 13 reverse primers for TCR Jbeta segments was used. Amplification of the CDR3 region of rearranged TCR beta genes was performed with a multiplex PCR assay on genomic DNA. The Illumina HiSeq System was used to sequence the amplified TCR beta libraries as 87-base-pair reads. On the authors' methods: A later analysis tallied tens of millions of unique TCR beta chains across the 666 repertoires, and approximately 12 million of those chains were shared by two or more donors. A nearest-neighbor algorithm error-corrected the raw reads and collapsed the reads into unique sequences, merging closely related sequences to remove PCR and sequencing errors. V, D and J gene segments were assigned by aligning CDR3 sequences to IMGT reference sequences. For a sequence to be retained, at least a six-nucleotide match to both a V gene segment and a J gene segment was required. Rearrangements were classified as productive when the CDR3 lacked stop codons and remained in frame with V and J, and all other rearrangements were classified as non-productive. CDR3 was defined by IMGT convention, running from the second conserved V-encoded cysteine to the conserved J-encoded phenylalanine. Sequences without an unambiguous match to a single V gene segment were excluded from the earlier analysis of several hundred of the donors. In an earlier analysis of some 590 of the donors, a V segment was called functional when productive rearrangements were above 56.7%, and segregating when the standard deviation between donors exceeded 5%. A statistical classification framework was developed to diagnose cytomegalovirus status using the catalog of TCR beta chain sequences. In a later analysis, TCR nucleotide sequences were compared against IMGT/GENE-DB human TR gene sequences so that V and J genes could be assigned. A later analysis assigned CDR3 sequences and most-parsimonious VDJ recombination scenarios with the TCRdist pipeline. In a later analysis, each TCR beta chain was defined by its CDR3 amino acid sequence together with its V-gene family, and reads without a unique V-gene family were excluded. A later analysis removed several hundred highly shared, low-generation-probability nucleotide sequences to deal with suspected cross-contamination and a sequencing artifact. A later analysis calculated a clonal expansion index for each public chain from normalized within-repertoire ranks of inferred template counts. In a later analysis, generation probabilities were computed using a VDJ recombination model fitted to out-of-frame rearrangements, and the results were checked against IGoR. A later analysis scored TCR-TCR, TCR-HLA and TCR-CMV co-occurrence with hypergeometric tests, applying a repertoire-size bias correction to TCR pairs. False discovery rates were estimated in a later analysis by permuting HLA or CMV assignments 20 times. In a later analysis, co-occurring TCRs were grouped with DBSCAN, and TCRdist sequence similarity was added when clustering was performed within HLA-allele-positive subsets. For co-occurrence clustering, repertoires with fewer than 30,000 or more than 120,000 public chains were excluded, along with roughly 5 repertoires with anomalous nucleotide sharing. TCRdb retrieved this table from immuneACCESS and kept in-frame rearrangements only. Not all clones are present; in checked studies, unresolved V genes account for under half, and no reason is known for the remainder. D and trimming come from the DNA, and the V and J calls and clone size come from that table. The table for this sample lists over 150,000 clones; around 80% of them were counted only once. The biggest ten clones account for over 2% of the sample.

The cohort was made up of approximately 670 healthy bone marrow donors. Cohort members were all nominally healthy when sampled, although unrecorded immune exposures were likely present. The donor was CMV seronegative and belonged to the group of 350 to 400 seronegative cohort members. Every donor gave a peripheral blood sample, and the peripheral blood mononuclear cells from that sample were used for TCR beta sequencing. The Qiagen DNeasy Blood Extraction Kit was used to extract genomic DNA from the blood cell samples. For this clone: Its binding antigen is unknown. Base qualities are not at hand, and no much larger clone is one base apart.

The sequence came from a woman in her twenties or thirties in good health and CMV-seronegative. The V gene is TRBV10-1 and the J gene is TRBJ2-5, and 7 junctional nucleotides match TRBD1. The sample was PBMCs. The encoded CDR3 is CASSGDGTAETQYF. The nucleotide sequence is TGCGCCAGCAGTGGAGACGGGACAGCCGAGACCCAGTACTTC.